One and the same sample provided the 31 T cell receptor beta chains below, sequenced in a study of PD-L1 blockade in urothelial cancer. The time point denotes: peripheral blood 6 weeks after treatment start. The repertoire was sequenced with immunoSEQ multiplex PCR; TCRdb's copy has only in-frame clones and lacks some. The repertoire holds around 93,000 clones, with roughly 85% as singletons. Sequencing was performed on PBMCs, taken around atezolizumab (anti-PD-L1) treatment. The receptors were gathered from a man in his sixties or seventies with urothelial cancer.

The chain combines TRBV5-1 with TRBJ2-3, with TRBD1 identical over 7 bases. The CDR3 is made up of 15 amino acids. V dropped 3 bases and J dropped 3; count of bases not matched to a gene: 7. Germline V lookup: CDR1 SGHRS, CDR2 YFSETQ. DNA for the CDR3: TGCGCCAGCAGCTCAACCGGGACAGCTACAGATACGCAGTATTTT. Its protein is CASSSTGTATDTQYF.

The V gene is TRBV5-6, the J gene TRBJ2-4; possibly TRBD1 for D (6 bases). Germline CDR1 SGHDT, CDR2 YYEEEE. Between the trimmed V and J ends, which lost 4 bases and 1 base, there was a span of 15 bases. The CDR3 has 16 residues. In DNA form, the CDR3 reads TGTGCCAGCAGCGACGGGACAACTGGCGCCAAAAACATTCAGTACTTC. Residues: CASSDGTTGAKNIQYF.

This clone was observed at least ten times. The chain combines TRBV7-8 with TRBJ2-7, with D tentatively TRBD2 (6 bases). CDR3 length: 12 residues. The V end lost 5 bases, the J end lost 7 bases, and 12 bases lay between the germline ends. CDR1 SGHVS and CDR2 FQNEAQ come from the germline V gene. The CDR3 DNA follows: TGTGCCAGCAGCCTTAGCGGCACTGAGCAGTACTTC. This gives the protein CASSLSGTEQYF. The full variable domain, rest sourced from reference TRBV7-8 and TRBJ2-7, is GAGVSQSPRYKVAKRGQDVALRCDPISGHVSLFWYQQALGQGPEFLTYFQNEAQLDKSGLPSDRFFAERPEGSVSTLKIQRTQQEDSAVYLCASSLSGTEQYFGPGTRLTVT.

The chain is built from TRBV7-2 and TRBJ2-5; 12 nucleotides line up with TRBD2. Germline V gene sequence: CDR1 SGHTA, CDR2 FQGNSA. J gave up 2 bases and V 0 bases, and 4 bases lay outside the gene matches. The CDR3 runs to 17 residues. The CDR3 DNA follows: TGTGCCAGCAGCTTAGCTCTAGCGGGAGGGTGGCAAGAGACCCAGTACTTC. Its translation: CASSLALAGGWQETQYF.

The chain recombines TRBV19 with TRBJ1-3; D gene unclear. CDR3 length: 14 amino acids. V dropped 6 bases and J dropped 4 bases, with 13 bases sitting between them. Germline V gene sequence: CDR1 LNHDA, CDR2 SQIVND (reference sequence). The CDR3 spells CASRSGPAGNTIYF. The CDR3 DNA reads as TGTGCCAGTAGGTCGGGTCCGGCGGGAAACACCATATATTTT. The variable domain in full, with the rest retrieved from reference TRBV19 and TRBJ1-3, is DGGITQSPKYLFRKEGQNVTLSCEQNLNHDAMYWYRQDPGQGLRLIYYSQIVNDFQKGDIAEGYSVSREKKESFPLTVTSAQKNPTAFYLCASRSGPAGNTIYFGEGSWLTVV.

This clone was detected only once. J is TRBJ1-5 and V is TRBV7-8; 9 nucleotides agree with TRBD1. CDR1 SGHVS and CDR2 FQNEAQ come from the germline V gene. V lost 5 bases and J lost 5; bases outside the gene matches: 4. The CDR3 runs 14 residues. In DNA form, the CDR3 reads TGTGCCAGCAGCCCCACAGGGGGCGATCAGCCCCAGCATTTT. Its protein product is CASSPTGGDQPQHF.

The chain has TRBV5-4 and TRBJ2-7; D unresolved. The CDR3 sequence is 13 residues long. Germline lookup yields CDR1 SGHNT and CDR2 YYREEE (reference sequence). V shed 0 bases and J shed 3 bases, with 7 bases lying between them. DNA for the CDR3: TGTGCCAGCAGCTTGGAGCGCGACTACGAGCAGTACTTC. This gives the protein CASSLERDYEQYF.

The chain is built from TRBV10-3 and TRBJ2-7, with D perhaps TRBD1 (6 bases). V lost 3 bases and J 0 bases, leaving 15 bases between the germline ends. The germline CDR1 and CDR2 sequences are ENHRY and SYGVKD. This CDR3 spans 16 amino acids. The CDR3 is CAISETRDTLSYEQYF. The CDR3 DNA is TGTGCCATCAGTGAAACACGGGACACGCTCTCCTACGAGCAGTACTTC.

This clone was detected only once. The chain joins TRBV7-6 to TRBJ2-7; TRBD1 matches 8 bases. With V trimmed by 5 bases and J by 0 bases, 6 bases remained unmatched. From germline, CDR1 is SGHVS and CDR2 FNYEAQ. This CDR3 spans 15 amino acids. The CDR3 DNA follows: TGTGCCAGCAGCAAAGGACAGGGAGGCTCCTACGAGCAGTACTTC. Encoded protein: CASSKGQGGSYEQYF.

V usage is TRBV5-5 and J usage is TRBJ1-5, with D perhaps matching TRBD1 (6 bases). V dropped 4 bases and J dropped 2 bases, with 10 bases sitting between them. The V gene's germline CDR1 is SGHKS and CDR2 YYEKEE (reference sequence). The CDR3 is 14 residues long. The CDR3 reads CASSREGGNQPQHF. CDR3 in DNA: TGTGCCAGCAGCCGGGAGGGGGGCAATCAGCCCCAGCATTTT.

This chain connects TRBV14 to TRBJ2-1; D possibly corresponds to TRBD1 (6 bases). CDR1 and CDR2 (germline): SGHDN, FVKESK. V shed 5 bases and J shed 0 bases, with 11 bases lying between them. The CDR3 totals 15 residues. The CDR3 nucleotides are TGTGCCAGCAGCGTAGGACAGAGCTCCTACAATGAGCAGTTCTTC. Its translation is CASSVGQSSYNEQFF.

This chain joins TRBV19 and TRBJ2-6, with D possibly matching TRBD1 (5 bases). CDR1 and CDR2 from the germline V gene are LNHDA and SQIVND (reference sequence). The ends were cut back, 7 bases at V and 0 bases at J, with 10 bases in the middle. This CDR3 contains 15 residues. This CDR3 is CASKSRASGANVLTF. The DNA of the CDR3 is TGTGCCAGTAAAAGCAGGGCCTCTGGGGCCAACGTCCTGACTTTC.

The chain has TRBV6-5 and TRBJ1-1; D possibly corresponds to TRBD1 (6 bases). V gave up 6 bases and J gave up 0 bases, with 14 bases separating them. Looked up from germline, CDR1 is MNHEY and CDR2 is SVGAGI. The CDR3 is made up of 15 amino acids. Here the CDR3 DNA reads TGTGCCAGCAGCCCCGGGACAATTTTGAACACTGAAGCTTTCTTT. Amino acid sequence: CASSPGTILNTEAFF.

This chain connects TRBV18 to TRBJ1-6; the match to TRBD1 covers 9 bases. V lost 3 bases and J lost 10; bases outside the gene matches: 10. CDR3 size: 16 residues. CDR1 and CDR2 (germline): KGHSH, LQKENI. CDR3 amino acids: CASSPEGTGSRSPLHF. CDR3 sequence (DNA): TGTGCCAGCTCACCGGAGGGGACAGGGTCTCGGTCACCCCTCCACTTT. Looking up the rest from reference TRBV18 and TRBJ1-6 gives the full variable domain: NAGVMQNPRHLVRRRGQEARLRCSPMKGHSHVYWYRQLPEEGLKFMVYLQKENIIDESGMPKERFSAEFPKEGPSILRIQQVVRGDSAAYFCASSPEGTGSRSPLHFGNGTRLTVT.

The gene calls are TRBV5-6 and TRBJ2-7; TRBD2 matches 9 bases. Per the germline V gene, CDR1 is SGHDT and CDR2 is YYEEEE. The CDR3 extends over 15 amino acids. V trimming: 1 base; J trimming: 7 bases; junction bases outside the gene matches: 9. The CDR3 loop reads CASSLLAGVVREQYF. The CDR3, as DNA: TGTGCCAGCAGCTTGTTAGCGGGGGTTGTGAGAGAGCAGTACTTC.

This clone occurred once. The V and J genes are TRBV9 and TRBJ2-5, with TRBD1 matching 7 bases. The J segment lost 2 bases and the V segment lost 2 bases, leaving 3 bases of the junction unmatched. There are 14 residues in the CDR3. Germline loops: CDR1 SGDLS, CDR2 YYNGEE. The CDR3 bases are TGTGCCAGCAGCGTGACGGGACAGCAAGAGACCCAGTACTTC. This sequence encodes CASSVTGQQETQYF.

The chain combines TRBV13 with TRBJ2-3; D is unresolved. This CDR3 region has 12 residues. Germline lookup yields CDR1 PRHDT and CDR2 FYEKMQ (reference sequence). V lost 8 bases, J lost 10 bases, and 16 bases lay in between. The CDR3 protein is CASSLSAASQYF. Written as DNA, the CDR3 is TGTGCCAGCTCTTTATCTGCGGCTTCGCAGTATTTT.

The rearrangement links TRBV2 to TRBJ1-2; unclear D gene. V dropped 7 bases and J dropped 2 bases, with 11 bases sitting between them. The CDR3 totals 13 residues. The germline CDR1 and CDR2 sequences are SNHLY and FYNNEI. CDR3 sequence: CASTQVENYGYTF. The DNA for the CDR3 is TGTGCCAGCACCCAGGTAGAAAACTATGGCTACACCTTC.

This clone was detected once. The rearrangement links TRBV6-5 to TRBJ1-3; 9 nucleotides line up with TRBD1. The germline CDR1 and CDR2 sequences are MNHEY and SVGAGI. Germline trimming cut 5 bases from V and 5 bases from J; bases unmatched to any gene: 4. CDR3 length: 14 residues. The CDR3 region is CASSRQGDRNTIYF. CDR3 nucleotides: TGTGCCAGCAGTCGACAGGGGGATCGAAACACCATATATTTT.

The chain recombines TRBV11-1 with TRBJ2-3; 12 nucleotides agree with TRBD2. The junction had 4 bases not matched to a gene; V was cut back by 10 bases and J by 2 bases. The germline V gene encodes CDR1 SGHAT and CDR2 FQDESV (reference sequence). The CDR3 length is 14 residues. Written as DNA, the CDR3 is TGTGCCACCCGACTAGCGGGAGTCACAGATACGCAGTATTTT. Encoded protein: CATRLAGVTDTQYF.

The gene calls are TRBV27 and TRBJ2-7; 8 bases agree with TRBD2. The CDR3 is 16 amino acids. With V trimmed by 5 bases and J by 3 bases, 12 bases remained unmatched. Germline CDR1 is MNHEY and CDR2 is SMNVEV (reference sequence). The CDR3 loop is CASSPLAGPSLYEQYF. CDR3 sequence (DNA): TGTGCCAGCAGTCCTTTAGCGGGGCCGTCCCTCTACGAGCAGTACTTC.

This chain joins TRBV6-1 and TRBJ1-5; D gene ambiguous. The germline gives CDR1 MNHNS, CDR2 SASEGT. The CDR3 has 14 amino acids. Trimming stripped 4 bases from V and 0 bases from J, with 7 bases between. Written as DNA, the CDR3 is TGTGCCAGCAGTGCCCTAGATAGCAATCAGCCCCAGCATTTT. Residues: CASSALDSNQPQHF.

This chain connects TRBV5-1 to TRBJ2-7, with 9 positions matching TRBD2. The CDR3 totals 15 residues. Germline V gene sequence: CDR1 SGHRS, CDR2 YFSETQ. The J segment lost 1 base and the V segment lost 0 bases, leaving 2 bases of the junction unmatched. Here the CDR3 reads CASSLEAGGSYEQYF. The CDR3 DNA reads TGCGCCAGCAGCTTGGAGGCGGGAGGGTCCTACGAGCAGTACTTC. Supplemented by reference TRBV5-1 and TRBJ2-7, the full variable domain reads KAGVTQTPRYLIKTRGQQVTLSCSPISGHRSVSWYQQTPGQGLQFLFEYFSETQRNKGNFPGRFSGRQFSNSRSEMNVSTLELGDSALYLCASSLEAGGSYEQYFGPGTRLTVT.

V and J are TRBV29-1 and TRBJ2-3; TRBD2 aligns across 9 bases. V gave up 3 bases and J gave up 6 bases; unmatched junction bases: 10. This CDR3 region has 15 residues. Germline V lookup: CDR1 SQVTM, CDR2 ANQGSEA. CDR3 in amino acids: CSVDEVLAGRDTQYF. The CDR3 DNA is TGCAGCGTTGATGAGGTACTAGCGGGTAGGGATACGCAGTATTTT.

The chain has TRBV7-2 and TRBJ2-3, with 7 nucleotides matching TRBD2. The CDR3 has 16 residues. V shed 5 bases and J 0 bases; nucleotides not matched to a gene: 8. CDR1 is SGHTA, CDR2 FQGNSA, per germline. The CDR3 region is CASSQRAGDSTDTQYF. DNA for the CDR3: TGTGCCAGCAGCCAGCGGGCGGGAGACAGCACAGATACGCAGTATTTT.

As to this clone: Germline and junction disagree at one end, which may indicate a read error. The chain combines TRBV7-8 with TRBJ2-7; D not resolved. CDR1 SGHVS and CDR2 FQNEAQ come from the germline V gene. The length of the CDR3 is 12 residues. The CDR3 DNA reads TGTGCCAGCAGCCCCCGAGGATCTCAAAAGGACTTC. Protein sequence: CASSPRGSQKDF.

The CDR3 nucleotides are TGTGCCAGCAGTTACTCGAAAGTAGTCACTGAAGCTTTCTTT. Translation: CASSYSKVVTEAFF. This sequence joins TRBV6-6 and TRBJ1-1; no reliable D call. This CDR3 spans 14 amino acids. V dropped 0 bases and J dropped 4 bases, with 9 bases sitting between them. CDR1 and CDR2 (germline): MNHNY, SVGAGI (reference sequence).

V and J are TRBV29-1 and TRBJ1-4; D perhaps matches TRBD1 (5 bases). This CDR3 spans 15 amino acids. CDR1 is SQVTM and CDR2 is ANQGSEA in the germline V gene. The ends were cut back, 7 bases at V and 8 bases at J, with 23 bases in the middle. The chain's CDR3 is CSDSWGGFGFEKLFF. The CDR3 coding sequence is TGCAGCGACTCCTGGGGGGGGTTCGGATTCGAAAAACTGTTTTTT.

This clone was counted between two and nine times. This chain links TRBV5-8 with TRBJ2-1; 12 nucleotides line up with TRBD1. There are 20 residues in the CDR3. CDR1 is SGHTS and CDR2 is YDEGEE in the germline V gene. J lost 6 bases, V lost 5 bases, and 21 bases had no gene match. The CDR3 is CASRPQPYRDRGRTVNEQFF. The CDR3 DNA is TGTGCCAGCAGACCGCAACCATACCGGGACAGGGGGCGCACAGTCAATGAGCAGTTCTTC.

The CDR3 loop is CASTTGQRGFTDTQYF. CDR3 DNA sequence: TGTGCCAGCACCACGGGTCAGCGGGGGTTCACAGATACGCAGTATTTT. The rearrangement joins TRBV6-4 to TRBJ2-3; 8 bases agree with TRBD2. After removal of 7 bases from V and 2 bases from J, the junction contained 11 bases not matched to a gene. Per germline, CDR1 MRHNA and CDR2 SNTAGT. There are 16 residues in the CDR3.

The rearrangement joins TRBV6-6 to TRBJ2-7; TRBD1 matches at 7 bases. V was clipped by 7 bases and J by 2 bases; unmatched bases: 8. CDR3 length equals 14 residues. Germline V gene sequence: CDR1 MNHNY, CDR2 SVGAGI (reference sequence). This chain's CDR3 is CASNVWDSPYEQYF. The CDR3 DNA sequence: TGTGCCAGCAACGTCTGGGACAGTCCCTACGAGCAGTACTTC.